This T cell receptor beta chain was sequenced for a study of OX40 agonist ivuxolimab in advanced cancers. Looking at the study overall: Mean age around 60 years, range 23 to 79; approximately 83% male.

Germline V gene sequence: CDR1 SGHAT, CDR2 FQNNGV. The CDR3 totals 14 residues. Trimming cost V 0 bases and J 4 bases, with 9 bases left between them. Whole-study findings and limits: The antigens recognized by the expanded peripheral T cells, that is their antigen specificity, were not determined.

A remark on this clone: Its cognate antigen is unknown.

Clones were read by immunoSEQ multiplex PCR, and TCRdb kept only the in-frame ones, dropping some. The sample shows roughly 130,000 clones, around 93% of them seen only once. V usage is TRBV11-2 and J usage is TRBJ1-1; no firm D call. The clonotype originates from an adult with an advanced solid tumor such as melanoma, head and neck, liver or kidney cancer. Sequencing was performed on CD4+ or CD8+ T cells sorted from blood, taken in a trial of the OX40 agonist ivuxolimab. Here the CDR3 DNA reads TGTGCCAGCAGCTTAGATGCAGGCCTCACTGAAGCTTTCTTT. Translation gives CASSLDAGLTEAFF.